The next 23 T cell receptor beta chains were all read from a single sample in a study of graft-versus-host responses after intestinal transplantation (TCRdb year 2021). The antigens these receptors bind are not known. Libraries were built with the immunoSEQ multiplex PCR assay. Entries here come from immuneACCESS through TCRdb and include only in-frame sequences with V and J called. Some clones fail to appear in such tables; in the studies checked, an unresolved V gene covers under half of the shortfall, and the cause of the remainder is unknown. Counted in this sample were 41,000 or so clones; around 95% of them appeared once. The ten largest clones capture 0.5% to 0.55% of the sample. The time point label for this specimen denotes: cells obtained before transplantation from donor or recipient. The source material was unstimulated CD8+ T cells sorted from spleen or lymph node cells, sampled before transplant. The receptors were gathered from a human donor who was the organ donor for an intestinal transplant.

This chain uses TRBV6-4 with TRBJ1-2; unclear D gene. Trimming removed 6 bases at V and 4 bases at J, with 6 bases between. This CDR3 region has 11 residues. CDR1 and CDR2 from the germline V gene are MRHNA and SNTAGT. In DNA form, the CDR3 reads TGTGCCAGCAGGGACGCCTATGGCTACACCTTC. This translates into CASRDAYGYTF.

The V and J genes are TRBV5-6 and TRBJ2-7; TRBD2 matches at 11 bases. Per the germline V gene, CDR1 is SGHDT and CDR2 is YYEEEE. There are 14 residues in the CDR3. V lost 5 bases and J lost 6; bases outside the gene matches: 7. CDR3 DNA: TGTGCCAGCAGAGTGACTAGCGGGGCCCCCGAGCAGTACTTC. It yields the protein CASRVTSGAPEQYF.

This chain uses TRBV6-1 with TRBJ2-5; no definite D call. This CDR3 has 14 residues. Germline CDR1 MNHNS, CDR2 SASEGT. V was shortened by 6 bases and J by 2 bases, with 13 bases between the two germline ends. Here the CDR3 reads CASSPLGSQETQYF. CDR3 DNA sequence: TGTGCCAGCAGCCCCCTGGGAAGTCAAGAGACCCAGTACTTC.

The V call is TRBV4-2, the J call TRBJ2-1, with D maybe TRBD2 (6 bases). Trimming took off 1 base at V and 6 bases at J, with 16 bases between the two ends. The V gene's germline CDR1 is LGHNA and CDR2 YNFKEQ. The CDR3 consists of 16 residues. The CDR3 reads CASSQVEGLKFNEQFF. DNA of the CDR3: TGTGCCAGCAGCCAAGTGGAGGGGTTGAAATTCAATGAGCAGTTCTTC.

The V and J genes are TRBV6-9 and TRBJ2-5; D may be TRBD1 (6 bases). Trimming removed 2 bases at V and 3 bases at J, with 19 bases between. The CDR3 totals 17 residues. Germline assignment: CDR1 MNHGY and CDR2 SVAAGI. CDR3 residues: CASSYRGGPTGEETQYF. The CDR3 nucleotides read TGTGCCAGCAGTTATCGGGGCGGGCCGACAGGAGAAGAGACCCAGTACTTC.

This chain links TRBV7-9 with TRBJ2-5; 8 nucleotides match TRBD1. The better agreement between TRBJ2-7 and the DNA end casts doubt on the J call. Germline assignment: CDR1 SEHNR and CDR2 FQNEAQ (reference sequence). This CDR3 is 15 amino acids long. This CDR3 is CASSQYAGGIYEQYF. DNA for the CDR3: TGTGCCAGCAGCCAATACGCAGGGGGCATCTACGAGCAGTACTTC.

Remarks on this clone: Additional DNA sequences in this sample encode the identical CDR3. The gene calls are TRBV4-1 and TRBJ1-6, with D unresolved. V was clipped by 4 bases and J by 7 bases, with 14 bases between them. CDR3 length equals 15 residues. Germline CDR1 MGHRA, CDR2 YSYEKL. For the CDR3, the DNA is TGCGCCAGCAGCCCTGGGAGACTGCCAAATTCACCCCTCCACTTT. Translated, it gives CASSPGRLPNSPLHF.

This chain uses TRBV2 with TRBJ1-1; D call uncertain. Trimming shortened V by 5 bases and J by 1 base, and 5 bases separated the two germline ends. The germline V gene has CDR1 SNHLY and CDR2 FYNNEI. CDR3 length equals 12 residues. In DNA, the CDR3 is TGTGCCAGCAGTCTTCGGAACACTGAAGCTTTCTTT. Translation gives CASSLRNTEAFF.

In this sample, this clone turned up once. V gene TRBV7-9 combines with J gene TRBJ2-2, with D tentatively TRBD1 or TRBD2 (5 bases each). Germline V gives CDR1 SEHNR, CDR2 FQNEAQ (reference sequence). The length of the CDR3 is 14 residues. Trimming removed 4 bases at V and 4 bases at J, with 10 bases between. CDR3 DNA sequence: TGTGCCAGCAGCTCCGGGGACCTCACCGGGGAGCTGTTTTTT. Its translation is CASSSGDLTGELFF.

This chain joins TRBV7-9 and TRBJ2-7; D perhaps matches TRBD2 (5 bases). The V end was cut by 2 bases, the J end by 0 bases, with 5 bases between. The CDR3 has 13 amino acids. In germline, CDR1 is SEHNR, CDR2 FQNEAQ (reference sequence). The CDR3 DNA is TGTGCCAGCAGCTTACTAGCCTCCTACGAGCAGTACTTC. This gives the protein CASSLLASYEQYF.

In DNA form, the CDR3 reads TGTGCCAGCAGCTTGTGGAGCGGACAGGGGCCGCCCTATAATTCACCCCTCCACTTT. Amino acids: CASSLWSGQGPPYNSPLHF. The rearrangement uses TRBV5-4 and TRBJ1-6; 9 nucleotides match TRBD1. The CDR3 covers 19 residues. Germline CDR1 and CDR2: SGHNT and YYREEE (reference sequence). V lost 1 base, J lost 2 bases, and 10 bases stayed unmatched.

The chain links TRBV9 to TRBJ1-1; 7 bases line up with TRBD1. There are 16 residues in the CDR3. V lost 5 bases and J lost 1; bases outside the gene matches: 11. Germline values: CDR1 SGDLS, CDR2 YYNGEE. This CDR3 reads CASSPLPGGPNTEAFF. The CDR3 region has the DNA TGTGCCAGCAGTCCCCTTCCAGGGGGACCGAACACTGAAGCTTTCTTT.

This clone was recorded only once. This chain links TRBV28 with TRBJ2-1, with 11 bases fitting TRBD1. V lost 6 bases to trimming and J lost 9 bases; unmatched junction nucleotides: 4. Per germline, CDR1 MDHEN and CDR2 SYDVKM. This CDR3 contains 13 residues. The CDR3 sequence is CASRDRGRFEQFF. CDR3 sequence (DNA): TGTGCCAGCAGGGACAGGGGGCGATTTGAGCAGTTCTTC.

This chain connects TRBV19 to TRBJ2-2; the D is unclear. V was cut by 1 base and J by 7 bases, with 7 bases left in between. Germline V gives CDR1 LNHDA, CDR2 SQIVND (reference sequence). The CDR3 covers 13 residues. CDR3 in DNA: TGTGCCAGTAGTATAGGGAGTAACGGGGAGCTGTTTTTT. Amino acids: CASSIGSNGELFF. Filled out from reference TRBV19 and TRBJ2-2, the complete variable domain reads DGGITQSPKYLFRKEGQNVTLSCEQNLNHDAMYWYRQDPGQGLRLIYYSQIVNDFQKGDIAEGYSVSREKKESFPLTVTSAQKNPTAFYLCASSIGSNGELFFGEGSRLTVL.

This clone was detected once. The chain employs TRBV4-3 and TRBJ2-7; tentatively, D is TRBD2 (6 bases). The germline gives CDR1 LGHNA, CDR2 YSLEER. The CDR3 spans 14 residues. The germline V and J ends were trimmed by 0 bases and 3 bases, with 9 bases remaining between them. For the CDR3, the DNA is TGCGCCAGCAGCCAAGAATGGGGGGTCTACGAGCAGTACTTC. Amino acids: CASSQEWGVYEQYF.

This clone was observed a handful of times. This chain links TRBV10-3 with TRBJ2-7; 7 nucleotides align to TRBD2. The CDR3 sequence is 15 residues long. CDR1 is ENHRY and CDR2 is SYGVKD in the germline V gene. Trimming removed 0 bases from V and 0 bases from J; junction bases left unmatched: 2. CDR3 protein: CAISESGGSSYEQYF. Here the CDR3 DNA reads TGTGCCATCAGTGAGTCAGGCGGGAGCTCCTACGAGCAGTACTTC.

V and J are TRBV7-9 and TRBJ2-7; possibly TRBD1 or TRBD2 for D (5 bases each). Germline CDR1 SEHNR, CDR2 FQNEAQ (reference sequence). V lost 5 bases and J 6 bases, leaving 11 bases between the germline ends. The CDR3 is made up of 12 amino acids. The CDR3 loop reads CASSLGTSEQYF. Here the CDR3 DNA reads TGTGCCAGCAGCCTGGGGACGAGCGAGCAGTACTTC.

This chain uses TRBV4-1 with TRBJ2-5; D not resolved. The J call may be mistaken, given a closer DNA end match to TRBJ2-7. This CDR3 is 13 amino acids long. Germline lookup yields CDR1 MGHRA and CDR2 YSYEKL. Written as DNA, the CDR3 is TGCGCCAGCAGCCAGGATGGCTCCTACGAGCAGTACTTC. It translates to CASSQDGSYEQYF.

This clone was seen a single time. The genes are TRBV9 and TRBJ2-3; 8 bases line up with TRBD2. Looked up from germline, CDR1 is SGDLS and CDR2 is YYNGEE. This CDR3 has 16 amino acids. V lost 0 bases and J lost 2; bases outside the gene matches: 5. The CDR3 nucleotides are TGTGCCAGCAGCGTAGTGGCTAGCGGGTCCACAGATACGCAGTATTTT. Residues: CASSVVASGSTDTQYF. The full variable domain, completed using reference TRBV9 and TRBJ2-3, is DSGVTQTPKHLITATGQRVTLRCSPRSGDLSVYWYQQSLDQGLQFLIQYYNGEERAKGNILERFSAQQFPDLHSELNLSSLELGDSALYFCASSVVASGSTDTQYFGPGTRLTVL.

This chain uses TRBV29-1 with TRBJ1-2, with 7 bases aligning to TRBD1. This CDR3 is built from 12 residues. Germline V CDR1 and CDR2: SQVTM, ANQGSEA. The junction had 3 bases not matched to a gene; V was cut back by 5 bases and J by 3 bases. The CDR3 protein is CSVWDRYYGYTF. In DNA form, the CDR3 reads TGCAGCGTTTGGGACAGATACTATGGCTACACCTTC. Looking up the rest from reference TRBV29-1 and TRBJ1-2 gives the full variable domain: SAVISQKPSRDICQRGTSLTIQCQVDSQVTMMFWYRQQPGQSLTLIATANQGSEATYESGFVIDKFPISRPNLTFSTLTVSNMSPEDSSIYLCSVWDRYYGYTFGSGTRLTVV.

The rearrangement links TRBV7-3 to TRBJ2-7, with TRBD2 as a possible D gene (6 bases). Trimming removed 2 bases at V and 2 bases at J, with 16 bases between. The length of the CDR3 is 16 residues. In germline, CDR1 is SGHTA, CDR2 FQGTGA. The CDR3 loop reads CASSLLRRGRPYEQYF. In DNA, the CDR3 is TGTGCCAGCAGCTTATTACGGAGGGGCAGACCCTACGAGCAGTACTTC. The full variable domain, its missing parts supplied by reference TRBV7-3 and TRBJ2-7, is GAGVSQTPSNKVTEKGKYVELRCDPISGHTALYWYRQSLGQGPEFLIYFQGTGAADDSGLPNDRFFAVRPEGSVSTLKIQRTERGDSAVYLCASSLLRRGRPYEQYFGPGTRLTVT.

V and J are TRBV6-6 and TRBJ1-1; no firm D call. Germline V lookup: CDR1 MNHNY, CDR2 SVGAGI (reference sequence). V dropped 2 bases and J dropped 1 base, with 5 bases sitting between them. The CDR3 extends over 13 amino acids. The CDR3 nucleotides are TGTGCCAGCAGTTACCCCAGGAACACTGAAGCTTTCTTT. Protein product: CASSYPRNTEAFF.

The CDR3 spells CASSEAEGASYEQYF. The CDR3 DNA reads TGTGCCAGCAGTGAAGCAGAGGGGGCGTCCTACGAGCAGTACTTC. This rearrangement joins TRBV6-1 to TRBJ2-7; 7 bases map to TRBD1. V trimming: 0 bases; J trimming: 1 base; junction bases outside the gene matches: 3. Germline CDR1 is MNHNS and CDR2 is SASEGT. CDR3 size: 15 residues.